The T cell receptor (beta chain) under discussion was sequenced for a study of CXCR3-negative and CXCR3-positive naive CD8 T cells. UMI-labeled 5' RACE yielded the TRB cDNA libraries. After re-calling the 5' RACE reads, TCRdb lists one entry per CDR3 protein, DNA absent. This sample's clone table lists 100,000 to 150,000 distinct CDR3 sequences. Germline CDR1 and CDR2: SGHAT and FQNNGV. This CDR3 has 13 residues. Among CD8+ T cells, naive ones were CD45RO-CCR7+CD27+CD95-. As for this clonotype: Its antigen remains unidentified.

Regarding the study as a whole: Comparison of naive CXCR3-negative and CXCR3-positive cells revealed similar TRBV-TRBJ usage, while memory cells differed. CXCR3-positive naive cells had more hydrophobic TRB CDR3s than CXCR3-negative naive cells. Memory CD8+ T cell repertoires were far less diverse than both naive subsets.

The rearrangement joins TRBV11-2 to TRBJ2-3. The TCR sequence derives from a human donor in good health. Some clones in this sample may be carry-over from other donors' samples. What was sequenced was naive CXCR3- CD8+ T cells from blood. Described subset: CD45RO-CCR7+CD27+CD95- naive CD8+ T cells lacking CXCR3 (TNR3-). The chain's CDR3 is CASRSVPTDTQYF.